One sample yielded the 2 T cell receptor beta chains listed below, sequenced in a study of T cell repertoires in cytomegalovirus infection. TCRdb passed the reads through MiXCR, listing each CDR3 protein once. The sample lists about a million distinct CDR3 sequences; roughly 31% were seen once. These receptors have no identified antigens. The sequencing used cultured CD8+ T cells from PBMCs, collected from culture after CMV antigen stimulation. The receptors stem from a human donor in good health (CMV status not recorded). Some clones in this sample may be carry-over from other donors' samples.

The sample holds many counts of this clonotype. The V call is TRBV27, the J call TRBJ2-2; D is possibly TRBD1 (5 bases). Germline CDR1 and CDR2: MNHEY and SMNVEV (reference sequence). The V end lost 1 base, the J end lost 4 bases, and 10 bases lay between the germline ends. The CDR3 consists of 15 residues. DNA for the CDR3: TGTGCCAGCAGTTTATTGCACAGGCGCACCGGGGAGCTGTTTTTT. Amino acid sequence: CASSLLHRRTGELFF.

This clonotype was counted many times. The rearrangement uses TRBV7-6 and TRBJ2-1; D not certain. There are 15 residues in the CDR3. The V gene's germline CDR1 is SGHVS and CDR2 FNYEAQ. With 1 base removed from V and 0 bases from J, the gap between germline ends came to 7 bases. The CDR3 nucleotides read TGTGCCAGCAGCTTAGGCGCCATCTCCTACAATGAGCAGTTCTTC. This translates into CASSLGAISYNEQFF.